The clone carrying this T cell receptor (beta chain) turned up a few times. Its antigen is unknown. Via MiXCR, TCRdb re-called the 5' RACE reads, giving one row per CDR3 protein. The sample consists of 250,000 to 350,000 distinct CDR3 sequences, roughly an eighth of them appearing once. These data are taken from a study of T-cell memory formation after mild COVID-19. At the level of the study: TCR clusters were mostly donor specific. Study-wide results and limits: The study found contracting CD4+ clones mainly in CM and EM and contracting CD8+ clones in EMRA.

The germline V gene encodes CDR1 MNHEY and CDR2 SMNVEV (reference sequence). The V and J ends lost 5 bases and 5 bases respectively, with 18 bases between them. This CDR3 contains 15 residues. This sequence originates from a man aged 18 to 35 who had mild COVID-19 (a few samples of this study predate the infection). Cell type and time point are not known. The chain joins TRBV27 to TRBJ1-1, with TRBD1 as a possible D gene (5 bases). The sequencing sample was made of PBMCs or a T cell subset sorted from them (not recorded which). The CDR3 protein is CASSNAGTLRTEAFF. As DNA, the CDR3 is TGTGCCAGCAGTAATGCCGGGACCCTGAGGACTGAAGCTTTCTTT.